One and the same sample provided the 12 T cell receptor beta chains below, sequenced in a study of CD8+ T cells in alopecia areata. Following RNA extraction, reverse transcription yielded cDNA that acted as the sequencing template. TCRdb's copy holds only in-frame clones and misses some; the assay was immunoSEQ multiplex PCR. The data hold around 120,000 clones, with 60% to 65% observed a single time. Noted treatment: oral pan-JAK inhibitor, 5-10 mg twice daily. Source: CD4+ T cells sorted from blood, taken at week 4, from a patient treated with tofacitinib. All receptors come from a human donor with alopecia areata.

This clone was seen just once. The gene calls are TRBV2 and TRBJ2-5; 7 nucleotides align to TRBD1. CDR1 and CDR2 (germline): SNHLY, FYNNEI. V lost 6 bases, J lost 4 bases, and 8 bases stayed unmatched. CDR3 size: 14 residues. DNA for the CDR3: TGTGCCAGCAGAGGGGGCGTCTTAGTAGAGACCCAGTACTTC. Translated: CASRGGVLVETQYF.

This clone turned up a few times. This chain links TRBV29-1 with TRBJ2-1; TRBD2 matches 7 bases. The CDR3 totals 12 residues. Germline V gives CDR1 SQVTM, CDR2 ANQGSEA. The V gene end was trimmed by 7 bases and the J gene end by 6 bases; junction bases not matched to a gene: 6. The CDR3 loop reads CSAGLVINEQFF. The CDR3 nucleotides are TGCAGCGCCGGACTAGTTATCAATGAGCAGTTCTTC.

The rearrangement uses TRBV9 and TRBJ2-5, with TRBD2 as a possible D gene (6 bases). V was shortened by 1 base and J by 4 bases, with 8 bases between the two germline ends. This CDR3 contains 13 residues. CDR1 is SGDLS and CDR2 is YYNGEE in the germline V gene. The CDR3 loop reads CASSVQGGETQYF. For the CDR3, the DNA is TGTGCCAGCAGCGTACAGGGAGGAGAGACCCAGTACTTC. Combining the CDR3 with reference TRBV9 and TRBJ2-5 gives the whole variable domain DSGVTQTPKHLITATGQRVTLRCSPRSGDLSVYWYQQSLDQGLQFLIQYYNGEERAKGNILERFSAQQFPDLHSELNLSSLELGDSALYFCASSVQGGETQYFGPGTRLLVL.

V gene TRBV5-6 combines with J gene TRBJ2-1, with TRBD2 matching over 12 bases. V was pared by 4 bases and J by 6 bases, with 2 bases of the junction left unmatched. The CDR3 runs 14 residues. Germline CDR1 and CDR2: SGHDT and YYEEEE. DNA of the CDR3: TGTGCCAGCAGCCGGACTAGCGGGATCAATGAGCAGTTCTTC. It yields the protein CASSRTSGINEQFF.

This clone was seen a handful of times. The chain employs TRBV7-2 and TRBJ2-1; D is unclear. CDR1 and CDR2 from the germline V gene are SGHTA and FQGNSA. The CDR3 is 15 residues long. The V gene lost 5 bases and the J gene lost 0 bases, with 11 bases spanning the gap. CDR3 region: CASSESATSYNEQFF. The CDR3 DNA is TGTGCCAGCAGCGAAAGTGCCACCTCCTACAATGAGCAGTTCTTC.

This chain connects TRBV7-2 to TRBJ2-5, with 8 bases fitting TRBD2. CDR3 length equals 17 residues. After removal of 1 base from V and 5 bases from J, the junction contained 12 bases not matched to a gene. Germline V CDR1 and CDR2: SGHTA, FQGNSA. The CDR3 DNA reads as TGTGCCAGCAGCTTAGGGGTAGCGGGGACTTTGGGGGAGACCCAGTACTTC. Amino acid sequence: CASSLGVAGTLGETQYF. Variable domain in full (rest from reference TRBV7-2 and TRBJ2-5): GAGVSQSPSNKVTEKGKDVELRCDPISGHTALYWYRQSLGQGLEFLIYFQGNSAPDKSGLPSDRFSAERTGGSVSTLTIQRTQQEDSAVYLCASSLGVAGTLGETQYFGPGTRLLVL.

This chain links TRBV15 with TRBJ2-1; TRBD1 aligns across 11 bases. The trim removed 6 bases at V and 4 bases at J, leaving 8 bases unmatched. The CDR3 loop spans 16 amino acids. The germline CDR1 and CDR2 sequences are LNHNV and YYDKDF (reference sequence). Here the CDR3 reads CATSVLGTGGYNEQFF. Here the CDR3 DNA reads TGTGCCACCAGTGTCCTCGGGACAGGGGGTTACAATGAGCAGTTCTTC.

The chain couples TRBV5-4 to TRBJ1-2, with TRBD1 as a possible D gene (6 bases). The ends were cut back, 5 bases at V and 4 bases at J, with 15 bases in the middle. The germline CDR1 and CDR2 sequences are SGHNT and YYREEE (reference sequence). The CDR3 is made up of 14 amino acids. CDR3 loop: CASSTAGVLYGYTF. CDR3 nucleotide sequence: TGTGCCAGCAGTACCGCAGGGGTGCTCTATGGCTACACCTTC. The complete variable domain, with remaining parts taken from reference TRBV5-4 and TRBJ1-2, reads ETGVTQSPTHLIKTRGQQVTLRCSSQSGHNTVSWYQQALGQGPQFIFQYYREEENGRGNFPPRFSGLQFPNYSSELNVNALELDDSALYLCASSTAGVLYGYTFGSGTRLTVV.

This clone was recorded a few times. The chain couples TRBV29-1 to TRBJ2-5; TRBD1 is a possible D gene (5 bases). The DNA end is more similar to TRBJ2-7, so the J call may be wrong. This CDR3 is 11 amino acids long. Germline CDR1 is SQVTM and CDR2 is ANQGSEA. The CDR3 reads CSAQDSYEQYF. CDR3 sequence (DNA): TGCAGCGCACAGGATTCCTACGAGCAGTACTTC.

The chain has TRBV7-9 and TRBJ1-2; TRBD1 aligns across 7 bases. Germline CDR1 SEHNR, CDR2 FQNEAQ (reference sequence). The CDR3 runs to 12 residues. Trimming took 4 bases from V and 5 from J; bases not matched to a gene: 1. CDR3 bases: TGTGCCAGCAGCTCGACAGGGTATGGCTACACCTTC. Amino acid sequence: CASSSTGYGYTF.

This clone has more than one count but fewer than ten. The gene calls are TRBV4-1 and TRBJ2-3, with a possible D match to TRBD1 (6 bases). V was cut by 3 bases and J by 2 bases, with 15 bases left in between. CDR3 length: 16 amino acids. Per germline, CDR1 MGHRA and CDR2 YSYEKL. The CDR3 spells CASSQGTPLSTDTQYF. CDR3 DNA: TGCGCCAGCAGCCAGGGGACACCTCTCTCCACAGATACGCAGTATTTT.

This clone occurred a few times. V and J are TRBV29-1 and TRBJ1-6; D is uncertain. Germline loops: CDR1 SQVTM, CDR2 ANQGSEA. CDR3 length equals 13 residues. The V and J ends lost 5 bases and 6 bases respectively, with 11 bases between them. The CDR3 nucleotides read TGCAGCGTTTTGGAGACCCTTAATTCACCCCTCCACTTT. Its translation: CSVLETLNSPLHF.